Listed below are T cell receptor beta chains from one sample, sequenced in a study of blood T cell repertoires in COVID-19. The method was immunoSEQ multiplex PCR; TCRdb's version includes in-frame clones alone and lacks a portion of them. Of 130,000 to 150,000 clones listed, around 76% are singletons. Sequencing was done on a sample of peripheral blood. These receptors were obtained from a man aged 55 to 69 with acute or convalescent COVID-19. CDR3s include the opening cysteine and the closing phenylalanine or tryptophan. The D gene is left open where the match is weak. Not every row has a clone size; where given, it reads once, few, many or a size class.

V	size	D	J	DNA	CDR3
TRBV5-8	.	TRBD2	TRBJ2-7	TGTGCCAGCAGCTTTGGACCAGGGAGGGGCGAGCAGTACTTC	CASSFGPGRGEQYF
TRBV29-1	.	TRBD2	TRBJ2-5	TGCAGCGTTGCACTAGCGGGACCAGAGACCCAGTACTTC	CSVALAGPETQYF
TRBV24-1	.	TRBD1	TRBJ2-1	TGTGCCACCAGTGGGACAGGGTTAACCCATGAGCAGTTCTTC	CATSGTGLTHEQFF
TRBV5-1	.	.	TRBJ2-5	TGCGCCAGCAGCTTGGAGGGGGGGTTTAGCATTTCGTACCAAGAGACCCAGTACTTC	CASSLEGGFSISYQETQYF
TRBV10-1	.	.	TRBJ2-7	TGCGCCAGCAGTGGCACGCTGGGCCAGGGGAACGAGCAGTACTTC	CASSGTLGQGNEQYF
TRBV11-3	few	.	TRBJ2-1	TGTGCCAGCAGCTTAGGGACTAAGAGTGAGCAGTTCTTC	CASSLGTKSEQFF
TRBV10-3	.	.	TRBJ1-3	TGTGCCAGCCACGACAGCTCTGGAAACACCATATATTTT	CASHDSSGNTIYF
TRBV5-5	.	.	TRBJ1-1	TGTGCCAGCAGCTTGTCCCTTCCGGGGGCTTTCTTT	CASSLSLPGAFF
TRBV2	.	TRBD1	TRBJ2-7	TGTGCCAGCCTGGGGCAGGGGGCCCACGAGCAGTACTTC	CASLGQGAHEQYF
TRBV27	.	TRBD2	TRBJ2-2	TGTGCCAGCAGTTCCTCGGGACTAGCGGTCTTAAACACCGGGGAGCTGTTTTTT	CASSSSGLAVLNTGELFF
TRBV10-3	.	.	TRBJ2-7	TGTGCCATCAGTAAGCCAGGGGAGTACGAGCAGTACTTC	CAISKPGEYEQYF
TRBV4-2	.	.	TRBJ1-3	TGTGCCAGCAGCCAAGAACCGGGGGGGACCTTCACTGGAAACACCATATATTTT	CASSQEPGGTFTGNTIYF
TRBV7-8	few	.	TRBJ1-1	TGTGCCAGCAGTAAGGGGGTGAACACTGAAGCTTTCTTT	CASSKGVNTEAFF
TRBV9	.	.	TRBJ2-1	TGTGCCAGCAGCGTAGAGGGGGAAGGATACAATGAGCAGTTCTTC	CASSVEGEGYNEQFF
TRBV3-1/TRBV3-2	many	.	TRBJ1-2	TGTGCCAGCACCAGAGGGGGGGCTAACTATGGCTACACCTTC	CASTRGGANYGYTF
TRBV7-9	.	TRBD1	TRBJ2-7	TGTGCCAGCAGCCACAAATCTTCTGGACAGGGCGCCTACGAGCAGTACTTC	CASSHKSSGQGAYEQYF